One sample yielded the 32 T cell receptor beta chains listed below, sequenced in a study of blood T cell repertoires in COVID-19. Libraries were prepared by immunoSEQ multiplex PCR; TCRdb keeps only in-frame clonotypes and omits some of them. The table records 50,000 to 65,000 clones, roughly 92% of them present only once. The sequenced sample was peripheral blood. The source is a human donor in a cohort sampled during active COVID-19.

The gene calls are TRBV6-5 and TRBJ1-5; the D is unclear. V lost 6 bases to trimming and J lost 6 bases, with 15 bases between them. CDR1 is MNHEY, CDR2 SVGAGI, per germline. CDR3 length: 14 residues. The CDR3 loop is CASRYIWEGQPQHF. The CDR3 DNA follows: TGTGCCAGCAGGTATATATGGGAGGGTCAGCCCCAGCATTTT.

V is TRBV21-1 and J is TRBJ2-1; TRBD1 is the table's D call and was not checked against the DNA. TRBV21-1 is listed as a pseudogene. The CDR3 is made up of 13 amino acids. The CDR3 region has the DNA TGTGCCAGCAACCTAGACAGGGAAAATGAGCAGTTCTTC. Its translation is CASNLDRENEQFF.

V usage is TRBV5-1 and J usage is TRBJ2-5; D gene ambiguous. CDR1 SGHRS and CDR2 YFSETQ come from the germline V gene. Trimming took off 0 bases at V and 3 bases at J, with 6 bases between the two ends. This CDR3 spans 13 amino acids. The CDR3 region has the DNA TGCGCCAGCAGCTTGGAGAGGAAAGAGACCCAGTACTTC. This sequence encodes CASSLERKETQYF.

V and J are TRBV2 and TRBJ1-2, with a possible D match to TRBD1 (6 bases). The CDR3 loop spans 16 amino acids. V lost 0 bases and J lost 8, with 19 bases in between. Germline CDR1 is SNHLY and CDR2 is FYNNEI. The CDR3 bases are TGTGCCAGCAGTGAAGCGCTCGGACAGTCACTGGGAGGCTACACCTTC. This codes for CASSEALGQSLGGYTF.

V and J are TRBV7-2 and TRBJ2-1; maybe TRBD2 (5 bases). The V gene's germline CDR1 is SGHTA and CDR2 FQGNSA. CDR3 length: 13 amino acids. V lost 5 bases, J lost 6 bases, and 11 bases lay in between. CDR3 nucleotides: TGTGCCAGCAGCGTCCCGCGGGTCAATGAGCAGTTCTTC. Protein sequence: CASSVPRVNEQFF. Complete variable domain (other parts from reference TRBV7-2 and TRBJ2-1): GAGVSQSPSNKVTEKGKDVELRCDPISGHTALYWYRQSLGQGLEFLIYFQGNSAPDKSGLPSDRFSAERTGGSVSTLTIQRTQQEDSAVYLCASSVPRVNEQFFGPGTRLTVL.

The chain links TRBV7-3 to TRBJ2-2; TRBD1 might be the D (5 bases). The CDR3 totals 16 residues. Trimming left V 3 bases short and J 3 bases short, with 14 bases between. Germline-derived CDR1 and CDR2 are SGHTA and FQGTGA. The chain's CDR3 is CASSFPGAGYTGELFF. CDR3 bases: TGTGCCAGCAGCTTTCCTGGGGCTGGGTACACCGGGGAGCTGTTTTTT.

The chain has TRBV2 and TRBJ2-7, with TRBD1 matching 7 bases. This CDR3 spans 15 amino acids. Germline-derived CDR1 and CDR2 are SNHLY and FYNNEI. The V and J ends lost 1 base and 4 bases, in that order; junction bases with no gene match: 7. CDR3 coding DNA: TGTGCCAGCAGTGAAGGAGGGGGCCTGGGTTACGAGCAGTACTTC. This encodes CASSEGGGLGYEQYF.

This clone was counted once. This chain joins TRBV2 and TRBJ1-5; 8 nucleotides align to TRBD1. The CDR3 runs to 14 residues. The germline gives CDR1 SNHLY, CDR2 FYNNEI. Trimming removed 4 bases from V and 4 bases from J; junction bases left unmatched: 3. CDR3: CASSGQGANQPQHF. The CDR3 DNA reads as TGTGCCAGCAGTGGTCAGGGGGCGAATCAGCCCCAGCATTTT.

V usage is TRBV7-2 and J usage is TRBJ1-2, with TRBD1 as a possible D gene (5 bases). This CDR3 region has 12 residues. Trimming left V 4 bases short and J 4 bases short, with 7 bases between. Germline values: CDR1 SGHTA, CDR2 FQGNSA. The CDR3 loop reads CASSYDSYGYTF. CDR3 coding DNA: TGTGCCAGCAGCTACGACAGCTATGGCTACACCTTC.

J is TRBJ1-1 and V is TRBV6-1; 8 bases align to TRBD1. The V gene's germline CDR1 is MNHNS and CDR2 SASEGT. J gave up 5 bases and V 3 bases, and 11 bases lay outside the gene matches. This CDR3 contains 16 residues. In nucleotides, the CDR3 is TGTGCCAGCAGTGAGGAGGACAGGGTGGGAACGACTGAAGCTTTCTTT. It codes for CASSEEDRVGTTEAFF.

This chain connects TRBV3-1 (or the pseudogene TRBV3-2) to TRBJ1-3; 9 positions agree with TRBD1. CDR1 is LGHDT, CDR2 YNNKEL, per germline (reference sequence). Germline trimming cut 6 bases from V and 0 bases from J; bases unmatched to any gene: 12. The CDR3 covers 18 residues. The chain's CDR3 is CASSQELTGGSSGNTIYF. The CDR3 DNA is TGTGCCAGCAGTCAGGAACTTACAGGGGGCTCCTCTGGAAACACCATATATTTT.

The chain joins TRBV7-3 to TRBJ2-4, with 8 positions matching TRBD1. With 3 bases clipped from V and 8 bases from J, the junction kept 6 bases outside the gene matches. The CDR3 extends over 14 amino acids. From germline, CDR1 is SGHTA and CDR2 FQGTGA. The CDR3 DNA sequence: TGTGCCAGCAGCTTGAGCGGACAGGGCGACATTCAGTACTTC. Its translation: CASSLSGQGDIQYF.

This chain links TRBV6-5 with TRBJ2-3, with 7 bases aligning to TRBD1. V was pared by 0 bases and J by 4 bases, with 4 bases of the junction left unmatched. The CDR3 is 15 amino acids. Germline CDR1 MNHEY, CDR2 SVGAGI. CDR3: CASSYSRTGSDTQYF. The CDR3 bases are TGTGCCAGCAGTTACTCCCGGACAGGATCAGATACGCAGTATTTT.

In this sample, this clone turned up a few times. The V and J genes are TRBV7-6 and TRBJ1-1; 7 nucleotides line up with TRBD1. After removal of 5 bases from V and 0 bases from J, the junction contained 3 bases not matched to a gene. The CDR3 extends over 14 amino acids. Germline V gene sequence: CDR1 SGHVS, CDR2 FNYEAQ. In nucleotides, the CDR3 is TGTGCCAGCAGCCTGGACAGGATGAACACTGAAGCTTTCTTT. It encodes CASSLDRMNTEAFF.

V usage is TRBV5-1 and J usage is TRBJ1-3; TRBD1 agrees at 7 bases. The ends lost 4 bases at V and 5 bases at J; junction bases unmatched: 12. This CDR3 comprises 16 residues. Germline V lookup: CDR1 SGHRS, CDR2 YFSETQ. Written as DNA, the CDR3 is TGCGCCAGCAGCCCACAGGGGTCGGGGCCGAGAAACACCATATATTTT. Translating it yields CASSPQGSGPRNTIYF. Combining the CDR3 with reference TRBV5-1 and TRBJ1-3 gives the whole variable domain KAGVTQTPRYLIKTRGQQVTLSCSPISGHRSVSWYQQTPGQGLQFLFEYFSETQRNKGNFPGRFSGRQFSNSRSEMNVSTLELGDSALYLCASSPQGSGPRNTIYFGEGSWLTVV.

This clone turned up a few times. The gene calls are TRBV27 and TRBJ1-6; a possible D gene is TRBD1 (5 bases). Germline loops: CDR1 MNHEY, CDR2 SMNVEV (reference sequence). V was shortened by 3 bases and J by 9 bases, with 12 bases between the two germline ends. This CDR3 is built from 14 residues. DNA of the CDR3: TGTGCCAGCAGTTTTAACCATCAGGGTTCACCCCTCCACTTT. Its translation is CASSFNHQGSPLHF.

The chain couples TRBV27 to TRBJ2-7, with D possibly TRBD2 on 6 matching bases. The V and J ends lost 2 bases and 2 bases respectively, with 10 bases between them. CDR1 MNHEY and CDR2 SMNVEV come from the germline V gene (reference sequence). The CDR3 is made up of 14 amino acids. In nucleotides, the CDR3 is TGTGCCAGCAGTTTAGGGGGGACGACCTACGAGCAGTACTTC. Its translation is CASSLGGTTYEQYF.

The CDR3 is CASSTAAGTGSGNTIYF. The CDR3 DNA follows: TGTGCCAGTAGTACAGCCGCAGGGACAGGCTCTGGAAACACCATATATTTT. The chain uses TRBV19 and TRBJ1-3; 8 nucleotides align to TRBD1. This CDR3 comprises 17 residues. The germline gives CDR1 LNHDA, CDR2 SQIVND (reference sequence). The V gene end was trimmed by 4 bases and the J gene end by 0 bases; junction bases not matched to a gene: 8.

The genes are TRBV11-2 and TRBJ1-1; 7 nucleotides agree with TRBD1. The CDR3 sequence is 16 residues long. The germline V gene has CDR1 SGHAT and CDR2 FQNNGV. V shed 6 bases, J shed 5 bases, and the junction held 15 bases outside the gene matches. The CDR3 DNA sequence: TGTGCCAGCAGAACCCGGGAGGGGGCTAGAACAACTGAAGCTTTCTTT. It translates to CASRTREGARTTEAFF.

The gene calls are TRBV29-1 and TRBJ2-7; the match to TRBD1 covers 7 bases. This CDR3 is built from 14 residues. V dropped 6 bases and J dropped 0; count of bases not matched to a gene: 8. Germline lookup yields CDR1 SQVTM and CDR2 ANQGSEA. The CDR3 DNA reads TGCAGCGTCCGACAGGGAACCGACTCCTACGAGCAGTACTTC. Its protein product is CSVRQGTDSYEQYF.

The rearrangement uses TRBV20-1 and TRBJ1-5; 10 bases line up with TRBD1. V dropped 3 bases and J dropped 7; count of bases not matched to a gene: 3. Looked up from germline, CDR1 is DFQATT and CDR2 is SNEGSKA (reference sequence). This CDR3 has 13 amino acids. The CDR3 spells CSASKTGGQPQHF. In DNA form, the CDR3 reads TGCAGTGCTAGTAAGACAGGGGGCCAGCCCCAGCATTTT.

The rearrangement uses TRBV15 and TRBJ2-1; 8 bases agree with TRBD2. Trimming removed 0 bases from V and 9 bases from J; junction bases left unmatched: 1. This CDR3 contains 13 residues. CDR1 is LNHNV, CDR2 YYDKDF, per germline (reference sequence). The DNA for the CDR3 is TGTGCCACCAGCAGAGATCGGGGGGGTGAGCAGTTCTTC. It specifies CATSRDRGGEQFF.

The chain couples TRBV5-4 to TRBJ2-2, with TRBD1 as a possible D gene (6 bases). Germline V gives CDR1 SGHNT, CDR2 YYREEE (reference sequence). Trimming shortened V by 4 bases and J by 4 bases, and 17 bases separated the two germline ends. This CDR3 region has 16 residues. As DNA, the CDR3 is TGTGCCAGCAGCCCTCCCCAGGGGCTGGGCACCGGGGAGCTGTTTTTT. Residues: CASSPPQGLGTGELFF. The full variable domain, rest sourced from reference TRBV5-4 and TRBJ2-2, is ETGVTQSPTHLIKTRGQQVTLRCSSQSGHNTVSWYQQALGQGPQFIFQYYREEENGRGNFPPRFSGLQFPNYSSELNVNALELDDSALYLCASSPPQGLGTGELFFGEGSRLTVL.

V and J are TRBV6-5 and TRBJ1-5; unclear D gene. V gave up 5 bases and J gave up 6 bases, with 17 bases separating them. The CDR3 is made up of 15 amino acids. Germline loops: CDR1 MNHEY, CDR2 SVGAGI. The DNA for the CDR3 is TGTGCCAGCAGTCCCGAGCAATCCGGAGGTCAGCCCCAGCATTTT. It specifies CASSPEQSGGQPQHF.

The V and J genes are TRBV29-1 and TRBJ2-4; 13 positions agree with TRBD2. In germline, CDR1 is SQVTM, CDR2 ANQGSEA. The CDR3 extends over 15 amino acids. The CDR3 reads CRGPTSGGARNIQYF. The DNA of the CDR3 is TGCAGAGGGCCCACTAGCGGGGGGGCTCGAAACATTCAGTACTTC.

The CDR3 coding sequence is TGCGCCAGCAGCTTGCGAGGGACTGAAGCTTTCTTT. As protein: CASSLRGTEAFF. This rearrangement joins TRBV5-1 to TRBJ1-1; the D is unclear. CDR1 is SGHRS and CDR2 is YFSETQ in the germline V gene. Trimming took off 1 base at V and 5 bases at J, with 6 bases between the two ends. The CDR3 extends over 12 amino acids.

This chain joins TRBV11-2 and TRBJ2-7, with D maybe TRBD2 (6 bases). The CDR3 covers 16 residues. V was pared by 5 bases and J by 1 base, with 18 bases between. Germline CDR1 and CDR2: SGHAT and FQNNGV. CDR3 sequence (DNA): TGTGCCAGCAGCCACACGCCTCTAGCGACATCCTACGAGCAGTACTTC. The encoded protein is CASSHTPLATSYEQYF.

The chain employs TRBV11-2 and TRBJ1-2; D is undetermined. Trimming removed 1 base at V and 3 bases at J, with 9 bases between. The CDR3 runs to 14 residues. Germline values: CDR1 SGHAT, CDR2 FQNNGV. DNA of the CDR3: TGTGCCAGCAGCTTAGCGCCGGCGGACTATGGCTACACCTTC. This gives the protein CASSLAPADYGYTF.

The gene calls are TRBV29-1 and TRBJ2-3, with 7 bases that match TRBD2. Unmatched junction bases numbered 22, after V lost 7 bases and J lost 6 bases. The CDR3 has 17 residues. Germline V gene lookup returns CDR1 SQVTM and CDR2 ANQGSEA. The CDR3 nucleotides read TGCAGCGCAAGACAGACGGGAGGACCCCGAAAGAAGGATACGCAGTATTTT. As protein: CSARQTGGPRKKDTQYF.

Regarding this clone: The junction shows a germline mismatch at one end, possibly a read error. The chain is built from TRBV20-1 and TRBJ1-6, with D hard to call. The CDR3 extends over 11 amino acids. Germline lookup yields CDR1 DFQATT and CDR2 SNEGSKA (reference sequence). In DNA form, the CDR3 reads TGCAGTGCTGTCCAAAATTCAGCCCTCCACTTT. This sequence encodes CSAVQNSALHF.

This clone was counted only a few times. The chain joins TRBV19 to TRBJ1-5; D gene ambiguous. The germline V gene encodes CDR1 LNHDA and CDR2 SQIVND (reference sequence). There are 15 residues in the CDR3. V dropped 7 bases and J dropped 0 bases, with 13 bases sitting between them. The CDR3 reads CASTPGLFSNQPQHF. The CDR3 DNA is TGTGCCAGTACTCCGGGGTTATTTAGCAATCAGCCCCAGCATTTT.

The chain joins TRBV6-6 to TRBJ2-1; 8 bases are shared with TRBD1. Germline V gives CDR1 MNHNY, CDR2 SVGAGI (reference sequence). The CDR3 covers 13 residues. Trimming took 6 bases from V and 5 from J; bases not matched to a gene: 3. CDR3 nucleotides: TGTGCCAGCAGGACAGGGGAAGACAATGAGCAGTTCTTC. This encodes CASRTGEDNEQFF.